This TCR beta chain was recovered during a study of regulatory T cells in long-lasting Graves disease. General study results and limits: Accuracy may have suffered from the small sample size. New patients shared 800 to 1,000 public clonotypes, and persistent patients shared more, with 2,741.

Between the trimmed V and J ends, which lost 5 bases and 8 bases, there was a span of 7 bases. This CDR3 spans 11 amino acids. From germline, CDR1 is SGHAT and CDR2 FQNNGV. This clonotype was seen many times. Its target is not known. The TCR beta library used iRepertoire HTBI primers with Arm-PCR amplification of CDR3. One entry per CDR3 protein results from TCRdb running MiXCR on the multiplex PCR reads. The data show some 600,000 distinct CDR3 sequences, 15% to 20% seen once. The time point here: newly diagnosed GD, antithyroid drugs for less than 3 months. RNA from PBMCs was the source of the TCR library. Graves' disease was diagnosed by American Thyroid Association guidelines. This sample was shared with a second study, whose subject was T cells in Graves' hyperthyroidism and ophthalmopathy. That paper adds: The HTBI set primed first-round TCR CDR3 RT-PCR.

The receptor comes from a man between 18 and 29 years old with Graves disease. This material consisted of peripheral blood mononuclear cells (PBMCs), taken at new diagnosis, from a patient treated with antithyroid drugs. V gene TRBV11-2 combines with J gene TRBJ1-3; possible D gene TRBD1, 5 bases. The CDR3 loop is CASSVGDTIYF. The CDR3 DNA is TGTGCCAGCAGCGTAGGGGACACCATATATTTT.